A selection of T cell receptor beta chains follows, all from one sample in a study of T cells in Graves' hyperthyroidism and ophthalmopathy. Each CDR3 protein is one row after TCRdb ran MiXCR on the multiplex PCR reads. The data show approximately 700,000 distinct CDR3 sequences, with approximately 42% seen just once and less than 9.5% held by the top ten. The sequenced sample consisted of peripheral blood or thyroid tissue (not recorded which). The receptors here all came from an adult man with Graves' disease, either hyperthyroidism or ophthalmopathy (not recorded which). Both conserved end residues are part of each CDR3. A D gene is named only where the DNA matches it firmly. Clone size, where shown, is once, few, many, or a class for clones that have expanded.

D gene: .; J gene: TRBJ2-2; V gene: TRBV9; clone size: few; CDR3 DNA: TGTGCCAGCAGCGTATTCGGGGGCACGCCAAGCGGGGAGCTGTTTTTT; CDR3 protein: CASSVFGGTPSGELFF
D gene: .; J gene: TRBJ1-2; V gene: TRBV9; clone size: many; CDR3 DNA: TGTGCCAGCAGCGGGAGTTCTCATGGCTACACCTTC; CDR3 protein: CASSGSSHGYTF
D gene: TRBD1; J gene: TRBJ2-5; V gene: TRBV11-3; clone size: .; CDR3 DNA: TGTGCCAGCAGATTAACAGGGGGCCGAGAGACCCAGTACTTC; CDR3 protein: CASRLTGGRETQYF
D gene: .; J gene: TRBJ1-1; V gene: TRBV29-1; clone size: many; CDR3 DNA: TGCAGCGTTGAGGCAGGGAAGCGCACTGAAGCTTTCTTT; CDR3 protein: CSVEAGKRTEAFF
D gene: .; J gene: TRBJ1-2; V gene: TRBV11-2; clone size: few; CDR3 DNA: TGTGCCAGCAGCTTATATCCGGGAGATGGCTACACCTTC; CDR3 protein: CASSLYPGDGYTF
D gene: .; J gene: TRBJ1-1; V gene: TRBV7-2; clone size: .; CDR3 DNA: TGTGCCAGCAGCTTAGAGCCCGGGGGGGGGACTGAAGCTTTCTTT; CDR3 protein: CASSLEPGGGTEAFF
D gene: .; J gene: TRBJ1-5; V gene: TRBV6-5; clone size: .; CDR3 DNA: TGTGCCAGCAGTTACTCGATTTGGAAGGACCTTAACAATCAGCCCCAGCATTTT; CDR3 protein: CASSYSIWKDLNNQPQHF
D gene: TRBD1; J gene: TRBJ1-5; V gene: TRBV10-3; clone size: many; CDR3 DNA: TGTGCCATCAGGGATGGACAGGGGGATCAGCCCCAGCATTTT; CDR3 protein: CAIRDGQGDQPQHF
D gene: .; J gene: TRBJ2-7; V gene: TRBV7-2; clone size: .; CDR3 DNA: TGTGCCAGCAGGAAACAGGGCGGCTACGAGCAGTACTTC; CDR3 protein: CASRKQGGYEQYF
D gene: .; J gene: TRBJ1-1; V gene: TRBV29-1; clone size: many; CDR3 DNA: TGCAGCACTGCGAACACTGAAGCTTTCTTT; CDR3 protein: CSTANTEAFF
D gene: TRBD1; J gene: TRBJ1-5; V gene: TRBV19; clone size: .; CDR3 DNA: TGTGCCAGTAGTATGGGCCACAGGGGGCATCAGCCCCAGCATTTT; CDR3 protein: CASSMGHRGHQPQHF
D gene: .; J gene: TRBJ1-2; V gene: TRBV5-1; clone size: many; CDR3 DNA: TGCGCCAGCAGCTTGAATGGTTACTATGGCTACACCTTC; CDR3 protein: CASSLNGYYGYTF
D gene: .; J gene: TRBJ1-1; V gene: TRBV12-3/TRBV12-4; clone size: .; CDR3 DNA: TGTGCCAGCAGTTTACGAGGGAGGCGGGCTTTCTTT; CDR3 protein: CASSLRGRRAFF
D gene: TRBD1; J gene: TRBJ1-1; V gene: TRBV12-3/TRBV12-4; clone size: .; CDR3 DNA: TGTGCCAGCTCGAACTGGACAGGGCGAATGAACACTGAAGCTTTCTTT; CDR3 protein: CASSNWTGRMNTEAFF
D gene: .; J gene: TRBJ2-7; V gene: TRBV2; clone size: few; CDR3 DNA: TGTGCCAGCAGTGAAACCAGGGCCATCGGGCGCGAGCAGTACTTC; CDR3 protein: CASSETRAIGREQYF
D gene: TRBD2; J gene: TRBJ2-5; V gene: TRBV7-9; clone size: few; CDR3 DNA: TGTGCCAGCAGCCGCGAACTAGCGGGGGGAGGAGAGACCCAGTACTTC; CDR3 protein: CASSRELAGGGETQYF